This TCR beta chain was obtained from a study of shared clonotypes between healthy human individuals. Across the study: Serving as donors were a couple of women and three men, whose ages spanned 18 to 49.

As handled by the study authors: For the immunoSEQ data, sequences were junction-only without quality scores, so filtering differed. The table came from immunoSEQ multiplex PCR; TCRdb's copy has only in-frame clones and leaves some out. V, J and clone size are taken as reported in that table, and D and trimming were inferred from the DNA itself. This repertoire shows fewer than 800,000 clones, around 90% found once; its top ten account for about 24%. Only CD45RO-negative cells positively selected for CCR7 counted as naive CD8 cells, so terminally differentiated effector memory CD45RA+ cells were excluded. Trimming took 8 bases from V and 9 from J; bases not matched to a gene: 3. CDR1 and CDR2 (germline): MGHRA, YSYEKL. The CDR3 spans 11 residues. This clone has just one count.

What was sequenced was naive CD8+ T cells sorted from blood. This TCR was sampled from a man aged 30 to 45 in good health. The chain couples TRBV4-1 to TRBJ2-1, with 8 positions matching TRBD1. The CDR3 DNA reads TGCGCCAGCGGACAGGGCGGTGAGCAGTTCTTC. It translates to CASGQGGEQFF.